This is a list of T cell receptor beta chains from one sample in a study of cytomegalovirus exposure and HLA in healthy donors. TCRdb's copy holds only in-frame clones and misses some; the assay was immunoSEQ multiplex PCR. The top ten clones hold roughly 2.1% of a sample with about 140,000 clones, 82% of them seen once. The sample taken for sequencing was PBMCs. All receptors derive from a middle-aged woman in good health and CMV-seronegative. Each CDR3 is given with its conserved first and last residue. D genes are given only for firm matches. Clone size is stated in some rows and not others, as once, few, many or a class when expanded.

V gene	D gene	J gene	clone size	CDR3 length	CDR3 protein	CDR3 DNA
TRBV4-3	.	TRBJ2-2	.	15	CASSQAPGNTGELFF	TGCGCCAGCAGCCAAGCACCCGGGAACACCGGGGAGCTGTTTTTT
TRBV27	TRBD2	TRBJ2-3	.	18	CASSPYTLLAGGTDTQYF	TGTGCCAGCAGTCCCTACACTCTACTAGCGGGAGGGACAGATACGCAGTATTTT
TRBV4-2	TRBD1	TRBJ1-2	.	15	CASSQDRDRGRGYTF	TGTGCCAGCAGCCAGGATCGGGACAGGGGGCGCGGCTACACCTTC
TRBV5-5	TRBD1	TRBJ2-7	.	16	CASSFRDRGDLYEQYF	TGTGCCAGCAGCTTCCGGGACAGGGGTGACCTTTACGAGCAGTACTTC
TRBV7-9	.	TRBJ2-7	.	15	CSSSLRGSGTYEQYF	TGTTCCAGCAGCTTAAGGGGTAGCGGAACCTACGAGCAGTACTTC
TRBV27	.	TRBJ1-6	.	15	CASSLGVGGLSPLHF	TGTGCCAGCTCCCTAGGGGTAGGTGGCCTTTCACCCCTCCACTTT
TRBV7-2	.	TRBJ2-7	.	15	CASSTVEGSSYEQYF	TGTGCCAGCAGTACCGTGGAGGGATCCTCCTACGAGCAGTACTTC
TRBV7-6	TRBD2	TRBJ2-7	.	16	CASSSHLLAASYEQYF	TGTGCCAGCAGCTCACACCTACTAGCGGCCTCCTACGAGCAGTACTTC
TRBV9	.	TRBJ2-7	.	12	CASSPSPGVTYF	TGTGCCAGCAGCCCTAGCCCGGGGGTCACGTACTTC
TRBV5-5	.	TRBJ2-7	.	14	CASSFPASSYEQYF	TGTGCCAGCAGCTTTCCGGCTAGCTCCTACGAGCAGTACTTC
TRBV19	.	TRBJ1-3	.	15	CASSKTGRSGNTIYF	TGTGCCAGTAGTAAGACAGGCCGTTCTGGAAACACCATATATTTT
TRBV5-8	TRBD1	TRBJ2-5	.	15	CASSIYRGNQETQYF	TGTGCCAGCAGCATCTACAGGGGAAACCAAGAGACCCAGTACTTC
TRBV19	.	TRBJ2-2	.	13	CASRNQGIGELFF	TGTGCCAGTAGAAATCAGGGTATCGGGGAGCTGTTTTTT
TRBV11-2	TRBD2	TRBJ2-7	.	16	CASSPGTSGISYEQYF	TGTGCCAGCAGTCCCGGGACTAGCGGGATCTCCTACGAGCAGTACTTC
TRBV13	.	TRBJ2-1	.	14	CASSPLKSSNEQFF	TGTGCCAGCAGCCCCCTAAAGTCCTCAAATGAGCAGTTCTTC
TRBV28	.	TRBJ1-3	once	17	CASSTVRDTVFFGSIYF	TGTGCCAGCAGTACCGTTAGGGACACGGTATTTTTCGGTTCCATATATTTT
TRBV5-6	.	TRBJ2-3	.	14	CASSVRMAGNTQYF	TGTGCCAGCAGCGTCCGGATGGCGGGGAATACGCAGTATTTT
TRBV11-3	TRBD1	TRBJ2-1	.	16	CASSLEGTGVHNEQFF	TGTGCCAGCAGCTTAGAGGGGACAGGGGTACATAATGAGCAGTTCTTC
TRBV5-1	TRBD2	TRBJ2-1	.	16	CASSLGLAGFNDEQFF	TGCGCCAGCAGCTTAGGGCTAGCGGGATTCAACGATGAGCAGTTCTTC
TRBV10-3	.	TRBJ2-5	.	11	CAIRAEETQYF	TGTGCCATCAGAGCGGAAGAGACCCAGTACTTC
TRBV11-3	.	TRBJ2-2	few	17	CASSLDFPGLSTGELFF	TGTGCCAGCAGCTTAGATTTTCCGGGACTTTCCACCGGGGAGCTGTTTTTT
TRBV13	.	TRBJ2-1	.	12	CASSTTRKEQFF	TGTGCCAGCAGCACGACTAGGAAAGAGCAGTTCTTC
TRBV4-2	.	TRBJ2-2	.	14	CASSQAANTGELFF	TGTGCCAGCAGCCAGGCCGCGAACACCGGGGAGCTGTTTTTT
TRBV5-8	.	TRBJ1-1	.	16	CASSLALGALNTEAFF	TGTGCCAGCAGCTTGGCCCTAGGGGCCCTAAACACTGAAGCTTTCTTT
TRBV6-6	.	TRBJ2-1	.	15	CASSFDTSSYNEQFF	TGTGCCAGCAGTTTCGACACGAGCTCCTACAATGAGCAGTTCTTC
TRBV7-9	TRBD2	TRBJ2-7	.	12	CATSGGSYEQYF	TGTGCCACTAGCGGCGGATCCTACGAGCAGTACTTC
TRBV28	TRBD2	TRBJ2-1	.	16	CASSLTSGVSYNEQFF	TGTGCCAGCAGCTTAACTAGCGGGGTTTCCTACAATGAGCAGTTCTTC
TRBV7-9	TRBD1	TRBJ2-2	once	15	CASSPGQGVSGELFF	TGTGCCAGCAGCCCCGGACAGGGTGTATCCGGGGAGCTGTTTTTT
TRBV6-6	TRBD2	TRBJ2-5	.	15	CASIGLGSGTGEQYF	TGTGCCAGCATTGGGCTCGGTAGCGGGACGGGGGAGCAGTACTTC
TRBV28	.	TRBJ2-7	.	14	CASTPAGRNYEQYF	TGTGCCAGCACCCCGGCGGGGCGCAACTACGAGCAGTACTTC
TRBV19	TRBD2	TRBJ2-7	.	18	CASSISWLAGGSYYEQYF	TGTGCCAGTAGTATTTCTTGGCTAGCGGGAGGGTCTTACTACGAGCAGTACTTC
TRBV7-3	TRBD1	TRBJ2-1	few	17	CASSLTPGQGMINEQFF	TGTGCCAGCAGCTTAACCCCGGGACAGGGAATGATCAATGAGCAGTTCTTC
TRBV4-1	TRBD2	TRBJ2-7	few	21	CASSQDQALAGGLGGSYEQYF	TGCGCCAGCAGCCAAGATCAGGCCCTAGCGGGAGGGCTGGGGGGCTCCTACGAGCAGTACTTC
TRBV28	.	TRBJ2-7	.	12	CASSLRGYEQYF	TGTGCCAGCAGTTTACGGGGTTACGAGCAGTACTTC
TRBV27	TRBD1	TRBJ2-1	once	15	CASSFRQGPINEQFF	TGTGCCAGCAGTTTTAGACAGGGGCCCATCAATGAGCAGTTCTTC
TRBV4-3	.	TRBJ1-6	.	18	CASSQDLRGSGVNSPLHF	TGCGCCAGCAGCCAAGATCTTCGAGGGTCTGGGGTTAACTCACCCCTCCACTTT
TRBV7-2	TRBD2	TRBJ2-1	.	17	CASSLARLAGVGNEQFF	TGTGCCAGCAGCTTAGCCCGCCTAGCGGGAGTGGGGAATGAGCAGTTCTTC